These 8 T cell receptor beta chains share one sample of origin, sequenced in a study of read filtering for tumor transcriptome and immune sequencing. This library used around 400 ng RNA and molecular barcoded adaptors spanning alpha/delta and beta/gamma chains. MiXCR, applied by TCRdb to the reads, yields one record per CDR3 protein. The repertoire includes approximately 59,000 distinct CDR3 sequences, more than 9% of them detected once, and approximately 16% sits in the top ten. Sequencing was done on a sample of a population of CD138-negative cells sorted from bone marrow. Receptors were obtained from a donor aged 40 or older with multiple myeloma.

This clonotype has ten or more counts. This sequence joins TRBV20-1 and TRBJ2-7; the match to TRBD1 covers 9 bases. This CDR3 comprises 15 residues. CDR1 DFQATT and CDR2 SNEGSKA come from the germline V gene (reference sequence). V was pared by 0 bases and J by 5 bases, with 8 bases of the junction left unmatched. The CDR3 loop reads CSARDSDRGVHEQYF. As DNA, the CDR3 is TGCAGTGCTAGAGATAGTGACAGGGGGGTCCACGAGCAGTACTTC.

On this clonotype itself: A clone one base away is much larger, so this may be a read error. V gene TRBV7-2 combines with J gene TRBJ1-5; D call uncertain. With 5 bases removed from V and 4 bases from J, the gap between germline ends came to 9 bases. There are 13 residues in the CDR3. Germline assignment: CDR1 SGHTA and CDR2 FQGNSA. The CDR3 here is CASSPTPNQPQHF. CDR3 DNA: TGTGCCAGCAGCCCCACGCCAAATCAGCCCCAGCATTTT.

In this sample, this clonotype turned up many times. V is TRBV28 and J is TRBJ2-3; D is possibly TRBD2 (6 bases). CDR3 length: 14 amino acids. Germline values: CDR1 MDHEN, CDR2 SYDVKM. Trimming removed 6 bases from V and 2 bases from J, with 12 bases in between. The CDR3 DNA reads as TGTGCCAGCAGGCGGGGCAGAGACACAGATACGCAGTATTTT. Translated, it gives CASRRGRDTDTQYF.

This clonotype was seen ten or more times. The CDR3 region is CATSSSLSGGASGTDTQYF. The DNA of the CDR3 is TGTGCCACCAGCAGTTCTCTCAGCGGGGGGGCTTCTGGCACAGATACGCAGTATTTT. The chain joins TRBV15 to TRBJ2-3; 10 bases map to TRBD2. Germline trimming cut 3 bases from V and 1 base from J; bases unmatched to any gene: 13. The CDR3 is 19 residues long. From germline, CDR1 is LNHNV and CDR2 YYDKDF (reference sequence).

In nucleotides, the CDR3 is TGTGCCAGCAGCTTAGGAGGGGTGGCGGATACGCAGTATTTT. Translation: CASSLGGVADTQYF. V and J are TRBV11-3 and TRBJ2-3; D is perhaps TRBD1 or TRBD2 (5 bases each). The CDR3 covers 14 residues. Germline V gene data show CDR1 as SGHNT and CDR2 as YENEEA. With 1 base removed from V and 6 bases from J, the gap between germline ends came to 11 bases.

This clonotype was observed many times. The chain employs TRBV11-2 and TRBJ2-1; D perhaps matches TRBD2 (6 bases). Germline CDR1 reads SGHAT; CDR2 reads FQNNGV. Trimming stripped 4 bases from V and 5 bases from J, with 18 bases between. The CDR3 has 16 amino acids. CDR3 in DNA: TGTGCCAGCAGCTCACGGGGCCGGGGGAAAAACAATGAGCAGTTCTTC. Its translation: CASSSRGRGKNNEQFF.

Turning to this clonotype: A far larger clone is just one base off, so this is likely a read error. Given the absence of the conserved phenylalanine or tryptophan at the CDR3 end, a read error is likely. V is TRBV11-3 and J is TRBJ2-1; D possibly corresponds to TRBD2 (6 bases). This CDR3 has 15 amino acids. V shed 4 bases and J shed 4 bases, with 14 bases lying between them. In germline, CDR1 is SGHNT, CDR2 YENEEA. CDR3 bases: TGTGCCAGCAGCTCAATCGCGGGACCTTACAATGAGCAGTTCCTC. It is translated as CASSSIAGPYNEQFL.

By its share, this clonotype is medium-sized. The V call is TRBV9, the J call TRBJ2-1; TRBD2 matches at 9 bases. Unmatched junction bases numbered 5, after V lost 3 bases and J lost 4 bases. This CDR3 contains 15 residues. Germline CDR1 is SGDLS and CDR2 is YYNGEE. CDR3 residues: CASSEGAGGYNEQFF. CDR3 coding DNA: TGTGCCAGCAGCGAGGGAGCGGGGGGTTACAATGAGCAGTTCTTC.